This T cell receptor (beta chain) was sequenced in a study of blood T cell repertoires in COVID-19. Study-wide background: Whether acute or convalescent, the COVID-19 samples came from the United States, Italy and Spain. T cells, B-cell-depleted T cells, or PBMCs supplied cDNA or gDNA.

As originally analysed: Estimates of nucleated cell counts were drawn from the amplification of reference gene primers. The repertoire was sequenced with immunoSEQ multiplex PCR; TCRdb's copy has only in-frame clones and lacks some. V and J calls plus clone size are reproduced from that table; the DNA served to infer D and trimming. The sample consists of 65,000 to 80,000 clones, roughly 88% of them appearing once. Specimen: peripheral blood. The receptor was isolated from a man between 65 and 79 years old with active or convalescent COVID-19.

The DNA of the CDR3 is TGCGCCAGCACCCGGGGGGCAGGGGCGGCCTTTGGGGCCAACGTCCTGACTTTC. It encodes CASTRGAGAAFGANVLTF. The chain combines TRBV5-1 with TRBJ2-6, with D possibly TRBD2 on 7 matching bases. Trimming removed 6 bases at V and 3 bases at J, with 22 bases between. CDR3 length: 18 amino acids. Looked up from germline, CDR1 is SGHRS and CDR2 is YFSETQ.